This entry lists 2 T cell receptor beta chains sequenced from one sample in a study of shared clonotypes between healthy human individuals. The naive CD8 subset, CD45RO-negative cells positively selected for CCR7, excluded terminally differentiated effector memory CD45RA+ cells. TCRdb's table, derived via immunoSEQ multiplex PCR, lists solely in-frame clones and lacks some. The sample contains roughly 810,000 clones, about 96% of which appear only once. The source material was naive CD8+ T cells sorted from blood. The receptors come from a man in his thirties or forties in good health.

The rearrangement joins TRBV9 to TRBJ1-2; D ambiguous. The CDR3 contains 12 residues. Germline CDR1 is SGDLS and CDR2 is YYNGEE. The V gene lost 7 bases and the J gene lost 1 base, with 8 bases spanning the gap. Here the CDR3 DNA reads TGTGCCAGCTATCGGGGTAACTATGGCTACACCTTC. Its translation: CASYRGNYGYTF.

The V call is TRBV11-1, the J call TRBJ2-7; D is unresolved. Deletions cut 2 bases from V and 1 base from J, with 6 bases between. The CDR3 is 13 amino acids. Germline V gene data show CDR1 as SGHAT and CDR2 as FQDESV (reference sequence). Written as DNA, the CDR3 is TGTGCCAGCAGCTTACTGGCTTCCTACGAGCAGTACTTC. It translates to CASSLLASYEQYF.